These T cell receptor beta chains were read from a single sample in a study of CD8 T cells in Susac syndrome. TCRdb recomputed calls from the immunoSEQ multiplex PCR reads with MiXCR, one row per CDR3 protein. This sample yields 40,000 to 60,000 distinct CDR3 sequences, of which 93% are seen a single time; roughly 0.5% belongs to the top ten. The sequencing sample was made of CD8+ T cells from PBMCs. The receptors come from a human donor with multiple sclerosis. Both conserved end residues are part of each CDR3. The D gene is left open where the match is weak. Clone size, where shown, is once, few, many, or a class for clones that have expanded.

cdr3_aa: CASSPLQGNFDEQYF
cdr3_nt: TGTGCCAGCAGCCCTCTACAGGGGAATTTCGACGAGCAGTACTTC
j_call: TRBJ2-7
v_call: TRBV7-9
clone_size: -
d_call: TRBD1

cdr3_aa: CASSTLRGLSTEAFF
cdr3_nt: TGTGCCAGCAGTACCCTGAGGGGGCTTAGTACTGAAGCTTTCTTT
j_call: TRBJ1-1
v_call: TRBV27
clone_size: once
d_call: TRBD1

cdr3_aa: CASSTPGVANSYNEQFF
cdr3_nt: TGTGCCAGCAGTACACCAGGGGTCGCGAACTCCTACAATGAGCAGTTCTTC
j_call: TRBJ2-1
v_call: TRBV7-9
clone_size: -
d_call: -

cdr3_aa: CSARSTSTRGYGYTF
cdr3_nt: TGCAGTGCTAGATCGACTTCGACGCGAGGCTATGGCTACACCTTC
j_call: TRBJ1-2
v_call: TRBV20-1
clone_size: -
d_call: -

cdr3_aa: CASSPLGTGVSGELFF
cdr3_nt: TGTGCCAGCAGTCCCCTTGGGACAGGGGTATCCGGGGAGCTGTTTTTT
j_call: TRBJ2-2
v_call: TRBV27
clone_size: -
d_call: TRBD1

cdr3_aa: CASRDYTTGQYF
cdr3_nt: TGTGCCAGCAGGGACTACACCACTGGGCAGTACTTC
j_call: TRBJ2-7
v_call: TRBV2
clone_size: -
d_call: -

cdr3_aa: CASSQEGGLLTDTQYF
cdr3_nt: TGTGCCAGCAGCCAAGAAGGCGGACTGCTCACAGATACGCAGTATTTT
j_call: TRBJ2-3
v_call: TRBV3-1
clone_size: -
d_call: -

cdr3_aa: CASSFRQATEAFF
cdr3_nt: TGTGCCAGCAGCTTCCGACAGGCTACTGAAGCTTTCTTT
j_call: TRBJ1-1
v_call: TRBV13
clone_size: once
d_call: -

cdr3_aa: CASSPDGNNQPQHF
cdr3_nt: TGCGCCAGCAGTCCAGACGGAAACAATCAGCCCCAGCATTTT
j_call: TRBJ1-5
v_call: TRBV5-1
clone_size: -
d_call: -

cdr3_aa: CASSLVTDNEQFF
cdr3_nt: TGCGCCAGCAGCTTGGTGACAGACAATGAGCAGTTCTTC
j_call: TRBJ2-1
v_call: TRBV5-1
clone_size: -
d_call: -

cdr3_aa: CASSTWSPSSYNEQFF
cdr3_nt: TGTGCCAGTAGTACCTGGTCTCCCAGCTCCTACAATGAGCAGTTCTTC
j_call: TRBJ2-1
v_call: TRBV19
clone_size: -
d_call: -

cdr3_aa: CASSESGEEETQYF
cdr3_nt: TGCGCCAGCAGTGAGTCCGGTGAAGAAGAGACCCAGTACTTC
j_call: TRBJ2-5
v_call: TRBV10-2
clone_size: -
d_call: -

cdr3_aa: CASSILPHRPQHF
cdr3_nt: TGTGCCAGTAGTATTCTGCCTCATCGGCCCCAGCATTTT
j_call: TRBJ1-5
v_call: TRBV19
clone_size: -
d_call: -

cdr3_aa: CASEPGRGSSSGANVLTF
cdr3_nt: TGCGCCAGCGAGCCCGGCAGAGGATCTAGCTCTGGGGCCAACGTCCTGACTTTC
j_call: TRBJ2-6
v_call: TRBV5-1
clone_size: -
d_call: -

cdr3_aa: CASTLSGLEQYF
cdr3_nt: TGTGCCAGCACCCTGAGTGGGCTCGAGCAGTACTTC
j_call: TRBJ2-7
v_call: TRBV13
clone_size: -
d_call: -

cdr3_aa: CASGITGDTEAFF
cdr3_nt: TGTGCCAGCGGTATCACAGGAGACACTGAAGCTTTCTTT
j_call: TRBJ1-1
v_call: TRBV27
clone_size: -
d_call: -

cdr3_aa: CASSTYDEQYF
cdr3_nt: TGTGCCAGCAGTACCTATGACGAGCAGTACTTC
j_call: TRBJ2-7
v_call: TRBV6-2/TRBV6-3
clone_size: -
d_call: -

cdr3_aa: CASSAGDSVRDTQYF
cdr3_nt: TGTGCCAGCAGCGCAGGGGACTCCGTACGGGATACGCAGTATTTT
j_call: TRBJ2-3
v_call: TRBV3-1
clone_size: -
d_call: -

cdr3_aa: CASSFRPTPGELFF
cdr3_nt: TGTGCCAGCAGTTTCAGACCCACGCCCGGGGAGCTGTTTTTT
j_call: TRBJ2-2
v_call: TRBV27
clone_size: -
d_call: -

cdr3_aa: CSARDSASGGLYTDTQYF
cdr3_nt: TGCAGTGCTAGAGATTCGGCGAGCGGGGGCCTATACACAGATACGCAGTATTTT
j_call: TRBJ2-3
v_call: TRBV20-1
clone_size: -
d_call: TRBD2

cdr3_aa: CASSLGSKEIGTEAFF
cdr3_nt: TGCGCCAGCAGCTTGGGATCTAAGGAAATAGGCACTGAAGCTTTCTTT
j_call: TRBJ1-1
v_call: TRBV5-1
clone_size: -
d_call: -

cdr3_aa: CAWSPSTGNQPQHF
cdr3_nt: TGTGCCTGGAGCCCATCCACAGGAAATCAGCCCCAGCATTTT
j_call: TRBJ1-5
v_call: TRBV30
clone_size: -
d_call: -

cdr3_aa: CIPIDIPLCACTGMRTEAFF
cdr3_nt: TGCATCCCAATAGATATCCCCCTATGTGCATGCACAGGGATGAGAACTGAAGCTTTCTTT
j_call: TRBJ1-1
v_call: TRBV4-3
clone_size: -
d_call: -

cdr3_aa: CASREYSYEQYF
cdr3_nt: TGTGCCAGCAGAGAATATTCCTACGAGCAGTACTTC
j_call: TRBJ2-7
v_call: TRBV28
clone_size: -
d_call: -

cdr3_aa: CASSSQGAMTEAFF
cdr3_nt: TGTGCCAGCAGTTCACAGGGGGCCATGACTGAAGCTTTCTTT
j_call: TRBJ1-1
v_call: TRBV6-5
clone_size: once
d_call: TRBD1

cdr3_aa: CSARLPVAYGYTF
cdr3_nt: TGCAGTGCTAGACTACCTGTTGCCTATGGCTACACCTTC
j_call: TRBJ1-2
v_call: TRBV20-1
clone_size: -
d_call: -

cdr3_aa: CASSLTYSGGADEQFF
cdr3_nt: TGCGCCAGCAGCTTGACGTACAGCGGGGGGGCCGATGAGCAGTTCTTC
j_call: TRBJ2-1
v_call: TRBV5-1
clone_size: once
d_call: TRBD2

cdr3_aa: CAWIRPDTQYF
cdr3_nt: TGTGCCTGGATAAGGCCAGATACGCAGTATTTT
j_call: TRBJ2-3
v_call: TRBV30
clone_size: -
d_call: -

cdr3_aa: CASSESFEQYF
cdr3_nt: TGCGCCAGCAGTGAGTCGTTTGAGCAGTACTTC
j_call: TRBJ2-7
v_call: TRBV10-2
clone_size: -
d_call: -

cdr3_aa: CASSIGTTNTGELFF
cdr3_nt: TGTGCCAGCAGCATCGGGACAACGAACACCGGGGAGCTGTTTTTT
j_call: TRBJ2-2
v_call: TRBV13
clone_size: -
d_call: -

cdr3_aa: CASSGGTGMNTEAFF
cdr3_nt: TGCGCCAGCAGCGGGGGGACAGGGATGAACACTGAAGCTTTCTTT
j_call: TRBJ1-1
v_call: TRBV5-1
clone_size: -
d_call: TRBD1

cdr3_aa: CASSQEIQGGGEQYF
cdr3_nt: TGCGCCAGCAGCCAAGAGATTCAGGGGGGTGGCGAGCAGTACTTC
j_call: TRBJ2-7
v_call: TRBV4-1
clone_size: -
d_call: -

cdr3_aa: CASTGQGNYEQYF
cdr3_nt: TGTGCCAGCACGGGTCAGGGGAACTACGAGCAGTACTTC
j_call: TRBJ2-7
v_call: TRBV2
clone_size: -
d_call: -

cdr3_aa: CASSYSSRIGDEQYF
cdr3_nt: TGTGCCAGCAGTTACTCGTCCCGCATTGGCGACGAGCAGTACTTC
j_call: TRBJ2-7
v_call: TRBV6-2/TRBV6-3
clone_size: -
d_call: -

cdr3_aa: CASSPPRGQAYEQYF
cdr3_nt: TGTGCCAGCAGCCCACCGCGGGGACAGGCGTACGAGCAGTACTTC
j_call: TRBJ2-7
v_call: TRBV7-9
clone_size: -
d_call: TRBD1

cdr3_aa: CASSSGWSYGYTF
cdr3_nt: TGTGCCAGCAGTTCCGGTTGGTCCTATGGCTACACCTTC
j_call: TRBJ1-2
v_call: TRBV6-5
clone_size: -
d_call: -

cdr3_aa: CASSLGGGPYEQYF
cdr3_nt: TGTGCCAGCAGTTTAGGCGGGGGTCCCTACGAGCAGTACTTC
j_call: TRBJ2-7
v_call: TRBV28
clone_size: -
d_call: TRBD2

cdr3_aa: CASSSPLDISDHLKLFF
cdr3_nt: TGTGCCAGCAGTTCCCCCCTAGACATTTCGGATCATCTAAAACTGTTTTTT
j_call: TRBJ1-4
v_call: TRBV28
clone_size: -
d_call: -

cdr3_aa: CASSERGNQPQHF
cdr3_nt: TGTGCCAGCAGTGAACGGGGGAATCAGCCCCAGCATTTT
j_call: TRBJ1-5
v_call: TRBV2
clone_size: -
d_call: -

cdr3_aa: CASSFLGGAYGYTF
cdr3_nt: TGTGCCAGCAGCTTCTTGGGGGGCGCTTATGGCTACACCTTC
j_call: TRBJ1-2
v_call: TRBV5-6
clone_size: -
d_call: -

cdr3_aa: CASSLRVNTEAFF
cdr3_nt: TGCGCCAGCAGCTTGCGAGTAAACACTGAAGCTTTCTTT
j_call: TRBJ1-1
v_call: TRBV5-1
clone_size: -
d_call: -

cdr3_aa: CAWSRSYYEQYF
cdr3_nt: TGTGCCTGGAGTAGGAGTTACTACGAGCAGTACTTC
j_call: TRBJ2-7
v_call: TRBV30
clone_size: -
d_call: -

cdr3_aa: CASSPVGQAYNSPLHF
cdr3_nt: TGTGCCAGCAGTCCAGTGGGACAGGCGTATAATTCACCCCTCCACTTT
j_call: TRBJ1-6
v_call: TRBV28
clone_size: -
d_call: TRBD1

cdr3_aa: CATSEGGVRANYGYTF
cdr3_nt: TGTGCCACCAGTGAGGGGGGAGTCCGGGCCAACTATGGCTACACCTTC
j_call: TRBJ1-2
v_call: TRBV24-1
clone_size: -
d_call: -

cdr3_aa: CASSESSGGPGEQFF
cdr3_nt: TGTGCCAGCAGTGAATCTAGCGGGGGGCCCGGGGAGCAGTTCTTC
j_call: TRBJ2-1
v_call: TRBV6-1
clone_size: -
d_call: TRBD2

cdr3_aa: CASSWDRETYEQYF
cdr3_nt: TGTGCCAGCAGCTGGGACAGGGAAACCTACGAGCAGTACTTC
j_call: TRBJ2-7
v_call: TRBV7-9
clone_size: -
d_call: TRBD1

cdr3_aa: CASSFENVGQGNGYTF
cdr3_nt: TGTGCCAGCAGCTTCGAGAACGTCGGACAGGGGAATGGCTACACCTTC
j_call: TRBJ1-2
v_call: TRBV7-8
clone_size: -
d_call: TRBD1

cdr3_aa: CASSLPRELYEQYF
cdr3_nt: TGTGCCAGCAGTCTGCCCAGGGAACTCTACGAGCAGTACTTC
j_call: TRBJ2-7
v_call: TRBV6-1
clone_size: few
d_call: -

cdr3_aa: CASSKRTRSYEQYF
cdr3_nt: TGTGCCAGCTCTAAGCGGACCCGTTCCTACGAGCAGTACTTC
j_call: TRBJ2-7
v_call: TRBV28
clone_size: -
d_call: -

cdr3_aa: CASSYGTDTGELFF
cdr3_nt: TGTGCCAGCAGTTACGGGACTGACACCGGGGAGCTGTTTTTT
j_call: TRBJ2-2
v_call: TRBV28
clone_size: -
d_call: -

cdr3_aa: CASSHRVTSTDTQYF
cdr3_nt: TGTGCCAGTAGCCACAGGGTCACCAGCACAGATACGCAGTATTTT
j_call: TRBJ2-3
v_call: TRBV19
clone_size: -
d_call: -

cdr3_aa: CASSELGQRWNTEAFF
cdr3_nt: TGTGCCAGCAGTGAACTGGGACAGCGATGGAACACTGAAGCTTTCTTT
j_call: TRBJ1-1
v_call: TRBV25-1
clone_size: -
d_call: TRBD1

cdr3_aa: CASSPGTYNEQFF
cdr3_nt: TGTGCCAGCAGCCCGGGGACCTACAATGAGCAGTTCTTC
j_call: TRBJ2-1
v_call: TRBV13
clone_size: -
d_call: -